Following are 31 T cell receptor beta chains from one sample sequenced in a study of shared clonotypes between healthy human individuals. Naive CD8 cells lacked CD45RO and underwent positive selection for CCR7, leaving out terminally differentiated effector memory CD45RA+ cells. TCRdb's copy holds only in-frame clones and misses some; the assay was immunoSEQ multiplex PCR. The sample contains around 1.9 million clones, approximately 92% of which appear only once. Sequenced input: naive CD8+ T cells from PBMCs. The receptors here all came from a man in his late teens or twenties in good health. Some clones in this sample may be carry-over from other donors' samples.

The rearrangement joins TRBV6-6 to TRBJ1-1, with 10 bases identical to TRBD1. The CDR3 contains 15 residues. Germline V gives CDR1 MNHNY, CDR2 SVGAGI (reference sequence). V was clipped by 6 bases and J by 4 bases; unmatched bases: 8. Here the CDR3 DNA reads TGTGCCAGCAGAGATCCGGGACAGGGGTTCACTGAAGCTTTCTTT. Its protein product is CASRDPGQGFTEAFF.

The chain uses TRBV9 and TRBJ2-7; 9 nucleotides agree with TRBD2. Germline values: CDR1 SGDLS, CDR2 YYNGEE. This CDR3 contains 14 residues. The V and J ends lost 8 bases and 3 bases, in that order; junction bases with no gene match: 9. The CDR3 reads CASGAGGPFYEQYF. CDR3 nucleotides: TGTGCCAGTGGAGCGGGAGGACCCTTCTACGAGCAGTACTTC.

The chain links TRBV19 to TRBJ1-4; tentatively, D is TRBD1 (5 bases). The V end was cut by 7 bases, the J end by 5 bases, with 17 bases between. This CDR3 has 15 residues. Per germline, CDR1 LNHDA and CDR2 SQIVND (reference sequence). The CDR3 DNA sequence: TGTGCCAGTAACTACCGGGACTCTAAAAATGAAAAACTGTTTTTT. It translates to CASNYRDSKNEKLFF.

This sequence joins TRBV27 and TRBJ2-6, with 9 bases matching TRBD1. The CDR3 is 16 amino acids. With V trimmed by 6 bases and J by 2 bases, 5 bases remained unmatched. Germline V CDR1 and CDR2: MNHEY, SMNVEV (reference sequence). The CDR3 protein is CASRTQGAPGANVLTF. The CDR3 DNA reads as TGTGCCAGCAGAACACAGGGGGCGCCTGGGGCCAACGTCCTGACTTTC. Based on the CDR3 plus reference TRBV27 and TRBJ2-6, the full variable domain is EAQVTQNPRYLITVTGKKLTVTCSQNMNHEYMSWYRQDPGLGLRQIYYSMNVEVTDKGDVPEGYKVSRKEKRNFPLILESPSPNQTSLYFCASRTQGAPGANVLTFGAGSRLTVL.

The rearrangement links TRBV4-1 to TRBJ1-1, with TRBD1 identical over 7 bases. V was clipped by 4 bases and J by 1 base; unmatched bases: 6. CDR3 length equals 15 residues. Germline V CDR1 and CDR2: MGHRA, YSYEKL. The CDR3 spells CASSPRDSPNTEAFF. DNA for the CDR3: TGCGCCAGCAGCCCCCGGGACAGTCCGAACACTGAAGCTTTCTTT.

This chain connects TRBV13 to TRBJ2-7, with TRBD2 matching over 8 bases. This CDR3 is built from 14 residues. The trim removed 1 base at V and 4 bases at J, leaving 3 bases unmatched. The germline gives CDR1 PRHDT, CDR2 FYEKMQ (reference sequence). CDR3 nucleotides: TGTGCCAGCAGCTTAGTTCCGGGAGGGTACGAGCAGTACTTC. This translates into CASSLVPGGYEQYF. Full variable domain (remainder filled in from reference TRBV13 and TRBJ2-7): AAGVIQSPRHLIKEKRETATLKCYPIPRHDTVYWYQQGPGQDPQFLISFYEKMQSDKGSIPDRFSAQQFSDYHSELNMSSLELGDSALYFCASSLVPGGYEQYFGPGTRLTVT.

J is TRBJ1-4 and V is TRBV15; D unresolved. Per the germline V gene, CDR1 is LNHNV and CDR2 is YYDKDF (reference sequence). V shed 3 bases and J shed 0 bases, with 5 bases lying between them. The CDR3 is 14 residues long. The CDR3 protein is CATSRGTTNEKLFF. CDR3 sequence (DNA): TGTGCCACCAGCAGGGGGACAACTAATGAAAAACTGTTTTTT.

In regard to this clone: Distinct nucleotide sequences in the sample also encode this CDR3. The V call is TRBV19, the J call TRBJ2-7; 10 bases agree with TRBD1. Germline values: CDR1 LNHDA, CDR2 SQIVND (reference sequence). This CDR3 has 14 residues. After removal of 4 bases from V and 3 bases from J, the junction contained 3 bases not matched to a gene. CDR3 amino acids: CASSTDRGVYEQYF. The CDR3 nucleotides read TGTGCCAGTAGTACGGACAGGGGGGTCTACGAGCAGTACTTC.

The chain carries TRBV7-2 and TRBJ2-1, with unresolved D. Trimming shortened V by 5 bases and J by 2 bases, and 13 bases separated the two germline ends. The length of the CDR3 is 15 residues. Looked up from germline, CDR1 is SGHTA and CDR2 is FQGNSA. The CDR3 nucleotides are TGTGCCAGCAGCCGAGACACCCTAACCTACAATGAGCAGTTCTTC. Translation gives CASSRDTLTYNEQFF.

The chain has TRBV27 and TRBJ2-3; weak D call: TRBD1 (5 bases). The V gene lost 4 bases and the J gene lost 2 bases, with 16 bases spanning the gap. Germline V gene lookup returns CDR1 MNHEY and CDR2 SMNVEV (reference sequence). The CDR3 loop spans 16 amino acids. The CDR3 region is CASSYQGLLDTDTQYF. The CDR3 DNA reads as TGTGCCAGCAGTTACCAGGGTCTTCTGGACACAGATACGCAGTATTTT.

Details on this clone: The sample carries other DNA sequences with the same CDR3. The rearrangement links TRBV27 to TRBJ2-7, with 12 bases matching TRBD2. The V segment lost 10 bases and the J segment 7 bases; nucleotides outside the gene matches: 8. Germline V gives CDR1 MNHEY, CDR2 SMNVEV (reference sequence). This CDR3 region has 13 residues. The CDR3 DNA is TGTGCCACCCGACTAGCGGGAGTTTCTGAGCAGTACTTC. It encodes CATRLAGVSEQYF.

This chain links TRBV9 with TRBJ1-2; TRBD1 is a possible D gene (6 bases). Germline loops: CDR1 SGDLS, CDR2 YYNGEE. This CDR3 comprises 12 residues. Trimming shortened V by 0 bases and J by 8 bases, and 8 bases separated the two germline ends. The CDR3 region is CASSVGTVGYTF. As DNA, the CDR3 is TGTGCCAGCAGCGTAGGGACAGTGGGCTACACCTTC.

The J gene is TRBJ2-1, the V gene TRBV7-2; TRBD2 matches 8 bases. CDR3 size: 15 residues. In germline, CDR1 is SGHTA, CDR2 FQGNSA. Unmatched junction bases numbered 5, after V lost 1 base and J lost 6 bases. CDR3 nucleotide sequence: TGTGCCAGCAGCTTAGAACGGGAGGGCCGCAATGAGCAGTTCTTC. The encoded protein is CASSLEREGRNEQFF.

The chain couples TRBV7-9 to TRBJ2-3; TRBD2 aligns across 8 bases. V trimming: 5 bases; J trimming: 5 bases; junction bases outside the gene matches: 9. Per the germline V gene, CDR1 is SEHNR and CDR2 is FQNEAQ (reference sequence). This CDR3 has 15 residues. The CDR3 nucleotides read TGTGCCAGCAGCGCCGGGACTAGTGACGGAGATACGCAGTATTTT. Translation: CASSAGTSDGDTQYF. The full variable domain, in which reference TRBV7-9 and TRBJ2-3 provide the parts outside the CDR3, is DTGVSQNPRHKITKRGQNVTFRCDPISEHNRLYWYRQTLGQGPEFLTYFQNEAQLEKSRLLSDRFSAERPKGSFSTLEIQRTEQGDSAMYLCASSAGTSDGDTQYFGPGTRLTVL.

The chain links TRBV7-9 to TRBJ2-7; either TRBD1 or TRBD2 may supply D (5 bases each). The V end lost 4 bases, the J end lost 6 bases, and 19 bases lay between the germline ends. The CDR3 is made up of 15 amino acids. Germline V gene data show CDR1 as SEHNR and CDR2 as FQNEAQ (reference sequence). The CDR3 is CASSSPGASSSEQYF. The CDR3 region has the DNA TGTGCCAGCAGCTCCCCCGGGGCTAGTTCGAGCGAGCAGTACTTC.

The chain couples TRBV10-3 to TRBJ2-2, with TRBD2 matching 8 bases. Looked up from germline, CDR1 is ENHRY and CDR2 is SYGVKD. With V trimmed by 3 bases and J by 5 bases, 5 bases remained unmatched. This CDR3 comprises 15 residues. CDR3 nucleotides: TGTGCCATCAGTGACCCAGCGGGAGTAACCGGGGAGCTGTTTTTT. This translates into CAISDPAGVTGELFF.

The chain employs TRBV10-3 and TRBJ2-3; TRBD1 matches at 9 bases. V lost 2 bases, J lost 4 bases, and 10 bases stayed unmatched. The CDR3 is made up of 17 amino acids. From germline, CDR1 is ENHRY and CDR2 SYGVKD. CDR3 amino acids: CAISEAHRGLTPDTQYF. CDR3 in DNA: TGTGCCATCAGTGAGGCGCACAGGGGGCTAACTCCAGATACGCAGTATTTT.

The chain carries TRBV15 and TRBJ2-1; D uncertain. Germline CDR1 is LNHNV and CDR2 is YYDKDF (reference sequence). This CDR3 contains 14 residues. V was trimmed by 1 base and J by 6 bases, leaving 10 bases between them. The CDR3 region is CATSRADPLNEQFF. The CDR3 DNA sequence: TGTGCCACCAGCAGAGCAGACCCGCTCAATGAGCAGTTCTTC. Full variable domain (missing parts from reference TRBV15 and TRBJ2-1): DAMVIQNPRYQVTQFGKPVTLSCSQTLNHNVMYWYQQKSSQAPKLLFHYYDKDFNNEADTPDNFQSRRPNTSFCFLDIRSPGLGDTAMYLCATSRADPLNEQFFGPGTRLTVL.

The rearrangement uses TRBV11-2 and TRBJ2-1, with D perhaps being TRBD1 or TRBD2 (5 bases each). V was shortened by 1 base and J by 8 bases, with 18 bases between the two germline ends. The CDR3 is 16 residues long. From germline, CDR1 is SGHAT and CDR2 FQNNGV. CDR3 residues: CASSLAGWPAGDEQFF. In DNA, the CDR3 is TGTGCCAGCAGCTTAGCAGGGTGGCCGGCCGGGGATGAGCAGTTCTTC.

V usage is TRBV19 and J usage is TRBJ2-1; TRBD2 matches at 8 bases. The CDR3 covers 15 residues. V gave up 3 bases and J gave up 4 bases; unmatched junction bases: 5. Germline CDR1 LNHDA, CDR2 SQIVND (reference sequence). Here the CDR3 reads CASSISGSGYNEQFF. In nucleotides, the CDR3 is TGTGCCAGTAGTATCAGCGGGAGTGGGTACAATGAGCAGTTCTTC.

This sequence joins TRBV28 and TRBJ2-7; 9 bases align to TRBD2. The V segment lost 6 bases and the J segment 6 bases; nucleotides outside the gene matches: 6. Germline V lookup: CDR1 MDHEN, CDR2 SYDVKM. The CDR3 spans 13 residues. The CDR3 loop reads CASSPSGRSEQYF. Written as DNA, the CDR3 is TGTGCCAGCAGCCCCAGCGGGAGGAGCGAGCAGTACTTC.

The chain has TRBV28 and TRBJ2-7, with D hard to call. The CDR3 has 14 residues. V was cut by 3 bases and J by 2 bases, with 11 bases left in between. Per germline, CDR1 MDHEN and CDR2 SYDVKM. The CDR3 reads CASSLSAFPYEQYF. Here the CDR3 DNA reads TGTGCCAGCAGTTTGTCCGCATTCCCCTACGAGCAGTACTTC.

CDR3 amino acids: CASSVGQGPGNTIYF. The CDR3 DNA follows: TGTGCCAGCAGCGTAGGACAGGGTCCTGGAAACACCATATATTTT. The chain uses TRBV7-6 and TRBJ1-3, with TRBD1 matching 8 bases. Germline V gene lookup returns CDR1 SGHVS and CDR2 FNYEAQ. The CDR3 has 15 residues. V shed 5 bases and J 2 bases; nucleotides not matched to a gene: 5. The full variable domain, in which reference TRBV7-6 and TRBJ1-3 provide the parts outside the CDR3, is GAGVSQSPRYKVTKRGQDVALRCDPISGHVSLYWYRQALGQGPEFLTYFNYEAQQDKSGLPNDRFSAERPEGSISTLTIQRTEQRDSAMYRCASSVGQGPGNTIYFGEGSWLTVV.

This chain joins TRBV5-5 and TRBJ2-5; TRBD2 is a possible D gene (6 bases). The CDR3 runs to 14 residues. Deletions cut 4 bases from V and 3 bases from J, with 13 bases between. Germline CDR1 and CDR2: SGHKS and YYEKEE (reference sequence). This chain's CDR3 is CASSPLWGEETQYF. The CDR3 DNA sequence: TGTGCCAGCAGCCCGTTGTGGGGGGAAGAGACCCAGTACTTC.

The chain has TRBV30 and TRBJ1-2, with D possibly being TRBD1 (6 bases). V gave up 2 bases and J gave up 8 bases, with 15 bases separating them. CDR3 length: 13 amino acids. The germline V gene encodes CDR1 GTSNPN and CDR2 SVGIG (reference sequence). The CDR3: CAWSKGTYGGYTF. The CDR3 coding sequence is TGTGCCTGGAGTAAGGGGACATATGGAGGCTACACCTTC. Drawing the rest from reference TRBV30 and TRBJ1-2, the complete variable domain is SQTIHQWPATLVQPVGSPLSLECTVEGTSNPNLYWYRQAAGRGLQLLFYSVGIGQISSEVPQNLSASRPQDRQFILSSKKLLLSDSGFYLCAWSKGTYGGYTFGSGTRLTVV.

This rearrangement joins TRBV7-9 to TRBJ2-1; 10 nucleotides align to TRBD2. Germline assignment: CDR1 SEHNR and CDR2 FQNEAQ (reference sequence). V lost 8 bases and J lost 4; bases outside the gene matches: 5. The CDR3 contains 14 residues. In DNA, the CDR3 is TGTGCCAGCGAAGCGGGAGGGCCTTACAATGAGCAGTTCTTC. Residues: CASEAGGPYNEQFF.

The genes are TRBV19 and TRBJ1-1; the D gene is possibly TRBD1 (6 bases). Trimming removed 3 bases from V and 4 bases from J, with 15 bases in between. The CDR3 covers 15 residues. Germline V gene sequence: CDR1 LNHDA, CDR2 SQIVND (reference sequence). DNA for the CDR3: TGTGCCAGTAGTATTCTCTCAGGGGCGATCACTGAAGCTTTCTTT. Translating it yields CASSILSGAITEAFF. The whole variable domain, remainder taken from reference TRBV19 and TRBJ1-1, is DGGITQSPKYLFRKEGQNVTLSCEQNLNHDAMYWYRQDPGQGLRLIYYSQIVNDFQKGDIAEGYSVSREKKESFPLTVTSAQKNPTAFYLCASSILSGAITEAFFGQGTRLTVV.

This chain joins TRBV7-2 and TRBJ1-5; TRBD1 is a possible D gene (5 bases). The CDR3 sequence is 13 residues long. V lost 5 bases and J lost 6, with 11 bases in between. Germline values: CDR1 SGHTA, CDR2 FQGNSA. The CDR3 nucleotides read TGTGCCAGCAGCCAGGTCGGGGCTCAGCCCCAGCATTTT. Amino acid sequence: CASSQVGAQPQHF.

The chain combines TRBV27 with TRBJ2-1; D not certain. Germline-derived CDR1 and CDR2 are MNHEY and SMNVEV (reference sequence). This CDR3 has 13 amino acids. Trimming left V 2 bases short and J 5 bases short, with 7 bases between. The DNA for the CDR3 is TGTGCCAGCAGTTTAGGGCATAACAATGAGCAGTTCTTC. This sequence encodes CASSLGHNNEQFF.

The chain recombines TRBV7-8 with TRBJ2-5; 11 nucleotides align to TRBD2. The V and J ends lost 0 bases and 5 bases, in that order; junction bases with no gene match: 11. The CDR3 is 18 amino acids. CDR1 SGHVS and CDR2 FQNEAQ come from the germline V gene. The DNA of the CDR3 is TGTGCCAGCAGCTTAGCAATTAGCGGGAGGGCCGTAGGTGAGACCCAGTACTTC. It encodes CASSLAISGRAVGETQYF.

The chain has TRBV2 and TRBJ2-1; D is unresolved. The CDR3 sequence is 16 residues long. The germline gives CDR1 SNHLY, CDR2 FYNNEI. The ends were cut back, 8 bases at V and 0 bases at J, with 17 bases in the middle. CDR3 sequence (DNA): TGTGCCAGCTTGAACGGTCCTCGTAGCTCCTACAATGAGCAGTTCTTC. This sequence encodes CASLNGPRSSYNEQFF.